This TCR beta chain stems from a study of tumor T cells in aggressive B-cell lymphoma. The V end was cut by 4 bases, the J end by 1 base, with 11 bases between. The CDR3 has 14 residues. Germline V CDR1 and CDR2: LNHDA, SQIVND (reference sequence). Sequenced by immunoSEQ multiplex PCR; TCRdb stores in-frame clones only, minus some. The sample holds 40 clones. The TCR comes from an adult with diffuse large B cell lymphoma. The V and J genes are TRBV19 and TRBJ2-7; D is undetermined. Material for sequencing was tumor tissue. The CDR3 bases are TGTGCCAGTAGTACTACGTCAGGTTCCTACGAGCAGTACTTC. Translation gives CASSTTSGSYEQYF.